This T cell receptor beta chain came from a study of shared clonotypes between healthy human individuals (dated by TCRdb to the early 2020s). The study in broad terms: The cohort comprised a couple of women and three men aged 18 to 49 years. To estimate repertoire size and how much clonotype sharing occurs between individuals, the study deeply sequenced the blood TCR repertoires of roughly 5 healthy adults. Per donor, leukapheresis produced somewhere between about 0.94 and 9.5 billion PBMCs. To increase sequencing depth and limit assay-specific biases, TCR repertoire library preparation and sequencing were carried out by different laboratories using diverse techniques. For each donor, CD4 naive and CD4 memory were each given three plates, CD8 naive was given two plates, and CD8 memory was given one plate.

Regarding this clone: Its antigen specificity is not known. No clone much larger than this one lies a single base away; base qualities are absent.

The donors were healthy, HIV-negative adults with no recently reported acute infections or vaccinations. All donors were Caucasian adults living in Nashville, Tennessee, USA. Magnetic negative selection was used to enrich CD4+ T cells, after which naive cells were positively selected on CD45RA and the negative fraction became the memory subset. Blood was collected by leukapheresis, and PBMCs were isolated by Ficoll-Histopaque density gradient centrifugation and then cryopreserved in liquid nitrogen vapor phase. Purity and quantity of every magnetically sorted T cell population were checked by analytical flow cytometry. Each sorted fraction had its genomic DNA isolated and then quantified by UV absorbance on a Nanodrop 2000c. Broader findings and caveats from the paper: The small number of donors limited the genetic and exposure-history diversity represented. Higher generation probabilities were observed for clonotypes shared by all four sorted-subset donors than for non-shared clonotypes. Rarefaction of sorted-subset datasets indicated incomplete sequencing despite the large sequencing depth. Only blood was sampled, and tissue TCR repertoires likely differ from those in blood. When four donors were compared, the shared fraction of clonotypes was 5% to 6.5% for naive CD4, about 4% for naive CD8, 2.3% for memory CD4, and 0.4% for memory CD8. Based on pairwise subsampling, the degree of clonotype sharing among donors was expected to be affected by sequencing depth. Larger estimated clonotype richness was generally found for naive subsets than for memory subsets.

Using the deep immunoSEQ assay, multiplex PCR amplified TCR CDR3 regions from genomic DNA. Extracted genomic DNA from each cell subset was distributed evenly across all wells of several immunoSEQ 96-well plates, and each plate was treated as a replicate. Each replicate PCR for sorted subsets received about 0.2 ug genomic DNA, equal to roughly 29,000 T cell genomes. The purified libraries were quantified using a Qubit 3.0 fluorometer, sized with a Bioanalyzer 2100, and then quantified again using the KAPA Library Quantification kit. Every immunoSEQ 96-well plate was sequenced on a dedicated single-read 150-cycle Illumina NextSeq 550 flow cell. The study's processing was this. Because the immunoSEQ output included only junctional sequences and no quality scores, the filtering could not be the same as the filtering used for full-length reads. Sequences were annotated with PyIR, a Python wrapper for IgBLAST v1.9, and V/J genes and CDR3 were assigned using IMGT germline references. Any read was removed if the V/J assignment was weak (E-value above 1e-6), the CDR3 was missing, or the read contained stop codons, out-of-frame junctions, or ambiguous translated residues. V3J clonotypes were defined as sequences sharing an identical inferred V gene, J gene, and CDR3 amino acid sequence. Percentage overlap between repertoires was computed as shared unique clonotypes divided by the size of the smaller repertoire. Three approaches were used to assess repertoire richness: RTK rarefaction, the Chao1 estimator, and Recon v2.1 estimates of unobserved clonotypes. OLGA was used to compute generation probabilities for all TCRbeta clonotypes that the gDNA method yielded from a few donors. The table comes from immuneACCESS by way of TCRdb, which keeps in-frame sequences with V and J called. Part of the clones is missing from these tables; in studies checked, under half for an unresolved V gene and the rest for unknown reasons. V and J calls and clone size come straight from that table; D and trimming were deduced from the DNA. For this sample there are some 2.3 million clones; just over 90% appear just once. The ten biggest clones cover 0.35% to 0.45% of the sample.

The clonotype comes from a man younger than 35 in good health. Some clones in this sample may be carry-over from other donors' samples. Sequenced input: naive CD4+ T cells from PBMCs. The cell subset or site label corresponds to: CD45RA+ positively selected.

Read as DNA, the sequence is TGTGCCAGCAGCACAGACTATGAGCAGTTCTTC. The resulting protein is CASSTDYEQFF. The rearrangement joined TRBV11-2 to TRBJ2-1; the D gene lacks a confident call. The germline V gene provides CDR1 SGHAT and CDR2 FQNNGV. Reading from cysteine to phenylalanine, the CDR3 counts 11 amino acids. The sequence is cut down to CDR3 DNA, 33 bases in frame from base 1. Relative to germline, V is 5 bases shorter and J is 8 bases shorter, with 7 bases between their ends.